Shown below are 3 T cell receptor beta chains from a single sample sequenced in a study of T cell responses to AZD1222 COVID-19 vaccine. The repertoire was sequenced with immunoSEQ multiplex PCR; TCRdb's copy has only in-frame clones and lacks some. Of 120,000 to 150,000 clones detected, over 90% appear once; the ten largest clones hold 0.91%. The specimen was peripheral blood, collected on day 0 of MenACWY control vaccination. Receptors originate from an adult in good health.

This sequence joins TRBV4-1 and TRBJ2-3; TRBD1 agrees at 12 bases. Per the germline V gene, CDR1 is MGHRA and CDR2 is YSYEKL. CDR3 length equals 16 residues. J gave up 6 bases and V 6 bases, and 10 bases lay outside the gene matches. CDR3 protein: CASRSPGTGGSDTQYF. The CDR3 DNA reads TGCGCCAGCAGGAGCCCCGGGACAGGGGGCAGCGATACGCAGTATTTT.

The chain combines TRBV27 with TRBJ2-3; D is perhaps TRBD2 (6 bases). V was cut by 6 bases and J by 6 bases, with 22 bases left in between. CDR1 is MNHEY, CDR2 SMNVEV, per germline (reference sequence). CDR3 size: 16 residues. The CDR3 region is CASRMDPAGLSDTQYF. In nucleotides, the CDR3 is TGTGCCAGCAGGATGGACCCAGCGGGCCTTTCGGATACGCAGTATTTT.

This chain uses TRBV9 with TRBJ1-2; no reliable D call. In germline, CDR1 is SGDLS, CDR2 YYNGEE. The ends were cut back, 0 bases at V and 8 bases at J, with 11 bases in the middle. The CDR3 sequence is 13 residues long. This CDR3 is CASSVVPGWGYTF. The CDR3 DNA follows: TGTGCCAGCAGCGTAGTCCCGGGGTGGGGCTACACCTTC.